Listed below are T cell receptor beta chains from one sample, sequenced in a study of cytomegalovirus exposure and HLA in healthy donors. Method: immunoSEQ multiplex PCR; TCRdb's copy keeps in-frame clones and lacks some. Among more than 140,000 clones, less than 90% were seen once, and the ten largest hold 2.5% to 4%. What was sequenced was PBMCs. Source of these receptors: a woman aged 18-35 years in good health and CMV-seropositive. Both conserved end residues are part of each CDR3. The D gene is left open where the match is weak. A row's size may be missing; if present it is once, few, many or a size class.

V gene	clone size	J gene	D gene	CDR3 DNA	CDR3 protein
TRBV7-9	-	TRBJ2-3	TRBD2	TGTGCCAGCAGCTTGACTAGCGGGCGCACAGATACGCAGTATTTT	CASSLTSGRTDTQYF
TRBV4-3	-	TRBJ2-5	TRBD2	TGCGCCAGCAGCCAAGCCGGGACTAGCTCTTTACAAGAGACCCAGTACTTC	CASSQAGTSSLQETQYF
TRBV29-1	once	TRBJ1-3	TRBD1	TGCAGCGTTGCCCAGGGACAGGCTGGAAACACCATATATTTT	CSVAQGQAGNTIYF
TRBV9	-	TRBJ2-7	TRBD2	TGTGCCAGCAGCCCTGCGTTCAAGCTAGCGGGAGCCGAGCAGTACTTC	CASSPAFKLAGAEQYF
TRBV30	-	TRBJ2-5	TRBD2	TGTGCCTGGGGGGGGAGGGAAGTAAGGGAGACCCAGTACTTC	CAWGGREVRETQYF
TRBV18	few	TRBJ2-7	TRBD1	TGTGCCAGCTCACCACCTTTTGGTACCGGGACAGGGGGCTACGAGCAGTACTTC	CASSPPFGTGTGGYEQYF
TRBV11-2	-	TRBJ2-7	-	TGTGCCAGCAGCTTAATCAGTGTTCCTGTCCCCTACGAGCAGTACTTC	CASSLISVPVPYEQYF
TRBV18	-	TRBJ2-5	-	TGTGCCAGCTCACGGGGGGACGGAGAGACCCAGTACTTC	CASSRGDGETQYF
TRBV6-1	few	TRBJ2-7	TRBD1	TGTGCCAGCAGTGTCGCCGGGACAGGGGGGTCCTACGAGCAGTACTTC	CASSVAGTGGSYEQYF
TRBV30	-	TRBJ2-3	TRBD2	TGTGCCTGGATACTAGCGGGAGGGGCCCCCACAGATACGCAGTATTTT	CAWILAGGAPTDTQYF
TRBV6-6	-	TRBJ1-5	-	TGTGCCAGCAGGGTACAGGGCCAGCCCCAGCATTTT	CASRVQGQPQHF
TRBV6-5	-	TRBJ2-2	TRBD1	TGTGCCAGCAGTCACCGACAGGGGGCCGGCGGGGAGCTGTTTTTT	CASSHRQGAGGELFF
TRBV27	-	TRBJ2-1	TRBD2	TGTGCCAGCAGTCCCGGGACTAGCGGGAGCTATGAGCAGTTCTTC	CASSPGTSGSYEQFF
TRBV4-2	-	TRBJ1-1	TRBD1	TGTGCCAGCAGCCAAGATTTAAGGGACAGGTCAGACACTGAAGCTTTCTTT	CASSQDLRDRSDTEAFF
TRBV29-1	-	TRBJ2-7	-	TGCAGCGTTGAAGAAACAGCCTACGAGCAGTACTTC	CSVEETAYEQYF
TRBV6-1	once	TRBJ1-4	TRBD1	TGTGCCAGCAGTGATGGGGACAGGGTTAGTGAAAAACTGTTTTTT	CASSDGDRVSEKLFF
TRBV25-1	-	TRBJ2-3	TRBD2	TGTGCCAGCAGTGAATATTTGGGACTAGCGGTTACAGATACGCAGTATTTT	CASSEYLGLAVTDTQYF
TRBV27	once	TRBJ2-7	-	TGTGCCAGCAGTTTAAGGGAGCACTACGAGCAGTACTTC	CASSLREHYEQYF
TRBV29-1	-	TRBJ2-2	TRBD2	TGCAGCGTTGCGCTAGCGGGAGGGCAAACCGGGGAGCTGTTTTTT	CSVALAGGQTGELFF
TRBV19	-	TRBJ2-3	-	TGTGCCAGTGCCTGGGCAGATAGCACAGATACGCAGTATTTT	CASAWADSTDTQYF
TRBV18	once	TRBJ2-3	TRBD2	TGTGCCAGCTCACCCTTGGCGGGAGGGCCAGCAGATACGCAGTATTTT	CASSPLAGGPADTQYF
TRBV5-6	-	TRBJ2-3	TRBD2	TGTGCCGGACATAGCGGGAGGAGAGATACGCAGTATTTT	CAGHSGRRDTQYF
TRBV5-1	once	TRBJ1-2	TRBD1	TGCGCCAGCAGCCCGGGGACAGGGTTGTGGACTAACTATGGCTACACCTTC	CASSPGTGLWTNYGYTF
TRBV11-2	-	TRBJ1-3	-	TGTGCCAGCAGCTTAGTTCGTACAGGGCTTGTAGGAAACACCATATATTTT	CASSLVRTGLVGNTIYF
TRBV10-3	once	TRBJ2-5	-	TGTGCCATCAGTGAGAGTGCGCTGCAAGAGACCCAGTACTTC	CAISESALQETQYF
TRBV15	-	TRBJ2-3	TRBD2	TGTGCCACCCGGGCGAAGGCGGGAGGTTCAACAGATACGCAGTATTTT	CATRAKAGGSTDTQYF
TRBV18	-	TRBJ2-5	-	TGTGCCAGCTCGTACCAGGGAGAGACCCAGTACTTC	CASSYQGETQYF
TRBV5-1	-	TRBJ2-7	TRBD2	TGCGCCAGCAGCGGAATAGCGGGAGAGATTGACGAGCAGTACTTC	CASSGIAGEIDEQYF
TRBV5-1	-	TRBJ2-5	-	TGCGCCAGCAGCTTGGGGGGGCTACAAGAGACCCAGTACTTC	CASSLGGLQETQYF
TRBV12-5	once	TRBJ2-3	TRBD2	TGTGCTAGTGGTTTGGTACGAGCGGGAGGGAGCACAGATACGCAGTATTTT	CASGLVRAGGSTDTQYF
TRBV2	-	TRBJ1-5	TRBD1	TGTGCCAGCACGGGACAGGGTCACAATCAGCCCCAGCATTTT	CASTGQGHNQPQHF
TRBV7-3	-	TRBJ2-7	-	TGTGCCAGCAGCTTATATTTGTCTAGCGACGAGCAGTACTTC	CASSLYLSSDEQYF
TRBV27	-	TRBJ2-5	TRBD1	TGTGCCAGCAGTGGGGGGACAGGGACGTTTCAAGAGACCCAGTACTTC	CASSGGTGTFQETQYF
TRBV5-1	-	TRBJ2-4	-	TGCGCCAGCAGCTTGGGGCAGGGAAGGGACATTCAGTACTTC	CASSLGQGRDIQYF
TRBV25-1	-	TRBJ1-2	TRBD1	TGTGCCAGCAACACAGGGGGCAATTATGGCTACACCTTC	CASNTGGNYGYTF
TRBV6-6	-	TRBJ2-7	-	TGTGCCAGCAGTATTAGGGGTGGTTACGAGCAGTACTTC	CASSIRGGYEQYF
TRBV2	once	TRBJ2-7	TRBD2	TGTGCCAGCACCGGGACTAGCGGAATCTACGAGCAGTACTTC	CASTGTSGIYEQYF
TRBV4-1	-	TRBJ1-3	-	TGCGCCAGCATGGCCCGGGCAGGGAATGGAAACACCATATATTTT	CASMARAGNGNTIYF
TRBV9	-	TRBJ1-2	-	TGTGCCAGCAGCCAGGGCCCCATCGGTGGCTACACCTTC	CASSQGPIGGYTF
TRBV6-5	-	TRBJ2-2	-	TGTGCCAGCAGTTTGTGGGCAGGGAACACCGGGGAGCTGTTTTTT	CASSLWAGNTGELFF
TRBV5-4	once	TRBJ2-7	TRBD1	TGTGCCAGCAGCTTGGGACAGGGAATACAGGGCTCCTACGAGCAGTACTTC	CASSLGQGIQGSYEQYF
TRBV4-3	-	TRBJ2-7	TRBD1	TGCGCCAGCAGCCAAGTAAGGGGACAGGGTTTTTCCTACGAGCAGTACTTC	CASSQVRGQGFSYEQYF
TRBV5-1	-	TRBJ2-3	TRBD1	TGCGCCAGCAGCTTGGCGGACAGGGTGGGGACAGATACGCAGTATTTT	CASSLADRVGTDTQYF
TRBV10-3	-	TRBJ2-7	-	TGTGCCATCAGTGAGCTGACGCTTCGGGACAAGCAGTACTTC	CAISELTLRDKQYF